This note documents a single T cell receptor beta chain sequence. The cohort comprised adults aged about 18 to 100 years residing in 20 to 30 US areas. Authors' analysis steps: Counts of nucleated cells, estimated from reference gene primer amplification, were obtained. The repertoire was sequenced with immunoSEQ multiplex PCR; TCRdb's copy has only in-frame clones and lacks some. That table is the source of V, J and clone size, and D and trimming were worked out from the DNA. The table includes 350,000 to 400,000 clones, 80% to 90% detected once. Germline V gene lookup returns CDR1 MGHRA and CDR2 YSYEKL. Trimming removed 7 bases at V and 4 bases at J, with 13 bases between. This CDR3 comprises 14 residues. The data were obtained in a study of blood T cell repertoires in COVID-19. Study-level background: T cells, B-cell-depleted T cells, or PBMCs supplied cDNA or gDNA.

This receptor was obtained from a man aged 18 to 30 who had recovered from COVID-19. The chain combines TRBV4-1 with TRBJ2-2, with a tentative D call TRBD1 (6 bases). Sequencing was performed on PBMCs or T cells enriched from blood (not recorded which). The CDR3 loop reads CASNSRGITGELFF. The CDR3 DNA reads TGCGCCAGCAATTCTAGGGGGATCACCGGGGAGCTGTTTTTT.